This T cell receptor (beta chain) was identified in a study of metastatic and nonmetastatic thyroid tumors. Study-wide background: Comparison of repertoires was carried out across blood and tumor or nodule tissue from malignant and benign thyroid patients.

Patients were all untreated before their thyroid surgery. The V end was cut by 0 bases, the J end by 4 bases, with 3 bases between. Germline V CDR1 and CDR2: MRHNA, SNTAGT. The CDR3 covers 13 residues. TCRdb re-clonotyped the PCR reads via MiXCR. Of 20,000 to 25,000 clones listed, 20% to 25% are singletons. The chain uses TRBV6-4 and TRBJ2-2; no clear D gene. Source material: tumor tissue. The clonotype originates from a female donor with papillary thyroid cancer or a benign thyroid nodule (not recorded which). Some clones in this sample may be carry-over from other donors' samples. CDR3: CASSDSSTGELFF. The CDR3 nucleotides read TGTGCCAGCAGTGACTCTAGCACCGGGGAGCTGTTTTTT.